This TCR beta chain emerged from a study of cytomegalovirus exposure and HLA in healthy donors. The CDR3 runs 19 residues. The J segment lost 8 bases and the V segment lost 2 bases, leaving 17 bases of the junction unmatched. Germline V gives CDR1 LNHNV, CDR2 YYDKDF (reference sequence). PCR used 60 Vbeta primers and 13 Jbeta primers. Method: immunoSEQ multiplex PCR; TCRdb's copy keeps in-frame clones and lacks some. The sample has about 130,000 clones; more than 60% are singletons. This clone has more than one count but fewer than ten. The gene calls are TRBV15 and TRBJ2-2, with 10 nucleotides matching TRBD2. The specimen sequenced was PBMCs. This TCR came from a middle-aged woman in good health and CMV-seropositive. DNA for the CDR3: TGTGCCACCAGCAGATGGGCCTCTAGCGGGAGAGCCAATTTGGGGGAGCTGTTTTTT. Translating gives CATSRWASSGRANLGELFF.